This T cell receptor (beta chain) was documented in a study of CD8+CD57+ T cells in acquired aplastic anemia. Study as a whole: Each DNA sample taken from sorted CD4+ and CD8+ cells came to 3.2 ug on average. Study-level points and caveats: Significant differences in CD8+ Simpson's diversity were not observed between patients and controls. A set of some 28 CD8+ CDR3 sequences was shared between patients and controls, and these sequences appeared highly expressed in patients.

A remark on this clonotype: The antigen remains unidentified.

The use of genomic DNA as template underpinned the TCR beta VDJ and CDR3 profiling. TCRdb fed the reads into MiXCR, producing one record per CDR3 protein. The sample includes more than 150,000 distinct CDR3 sequences, less than 65% of them seen just once. CDR3 length: 13 amino acids. The ends were cut back, 2 bases at V and 5 bases at J, with 8 bases in the middle. Per the germline V gene, CDR1 is KGHDR and CDR2 is SFDVKD. The TCR was taken from a human donor with severe aplastic anemia or a healthy control (not recorded which). The sequencing sample was made of sorted CD4+, CD8+, or CD8+CD57+ T cells (not recorded which) from PBMCs. The chain links TRBV24-1 to TRBJ1-1, with D unclear. CDR3 bases: TGTGCCACCAGTGATTCCGGGTGGACTGAAGCTTTCTTT. Translating it yields CATSDSGWTEAFF.